Presented here are 15 T cell receptor beta chains from one specimen sequenced in a study of beta chain features in type 1 diabetes. Study-wide points: Within each of all four CD4+ subsets, Type 1 diabetes patients had TCRB CDR3s that were moderately but significantly shorter.

These receptors lack a known antigen. The sequenced template was cDNA made from the entire isolated RNA. Clones were read by immunoSEQ multiplex PCR, and TCRdb kept only the in-frame ones, dropping some. The sample lists fewer than 400,000 clones; approximately 10% were seen once. The source material was central memory CD4+ T cells from blood. These receptors all stem from a man aged 25-45 years with type 1 diabetes.

This clone was observed many times. The rearrangement joins TRBV5-1 to TRBJ1-4; D ambiguous. The V end was cut by 7 bases, the J end by 11 bases, with 3 bases between. Germline V gives CDR1 SGHRS, CDR2 YFSETQ. CDR3 size: 8 residues. The CDR3, as DNA: TGCGCCAGCTGGAAACTGTTTTTT. This gives the protein CASWKLFF.

This clone was detected a few times. This sequence joins TRBV9 and TRBJ2-1; 9 bases align to TRBD2. J lost 7 bases, V lost 4 bases, and 15 bases had no gene match. This CDR3 spans 17 amino acids. Germline V gene lookup returns CDR1 SGDLS and CDR2 YYNGEE. The CDR3, as DNA: TGTGCCAGCAGCCCGCCGAGAGCGGGGGGCCGGGATAATGAGCAGTTCTTC. Amino acids: CASSPPRAGGRDNEQFF. Drawing the rest from reference TRBV9 and TRBJ2-1, the complete variable domain is DSGVTQTPKHLITATGQRVTLRCSPRSGDLSVYWYQQSLDQGLQFLIQYYNGEERAKGNILERFSAQQFPDLHSELNLSSLELGDSALYFCASSPPRAGGRDNEQFFGPGTRLTVL.

This clone has just a few counts. The V gene is TRBV5-1, the J gene TRBJ2-1; unclear D gene. The length of the CDR3 is 10 residues. Germline-derived CDR1 and CDR2 are SGHRS and YFSETQ. Trimming took off 7 bases at V and 15 bases at J, with 14 bases between the two ends. The CDR3 nucleotides read TGCGCCAGCGGTGATGCGAGCATGTTCTTC. Amino acid sequence: CASGDASMFF.

This clone has just a few counts. This chain connects TRBV25-1 to TRBJ2-5; D might be TRBD1 or TRBD2, each matching 5 bases. CDR3 length: 13 residues. Germline CDR1 reads MGHDK; CDR2 reads SYGVNS. V was shortened by 5 bases and J by 5 bases, with 12 bases between the two germline ends. The CDR3 region is CASSFGGSETQYF. In nucleotides, the CDR3 is TGTGCCAGCAGTTTTGGGGGTTCGGAGACCCAGTACTTC. The full variable domain, rest sourced from reference TRBV25-1 and TRBJ2-5, is EADIYQTPRYLVIGTGKKITLECSQTMGHDKMYWYQQDPGMELHLIHYSYGVNSTEKGDLSSESTVSRIRTEHFPLTLESARPSHTSQYLCASSFGGSETQYFGPGTRLLVL.

The chain uses TRBV2 and TRBJ2-7, with D perhaps assigned TRBD1 or TRBD2 (5 bases each). The V gene lost 1 base and the J gene lost 3 bases, with 7 bases spanning the gap. The CDR3 runs 13 residues. Germline CDR1 reads SNHLY; CDR2 reads FYNNEI. The CDR3 region is CASSEGDGYEQYF. In DNA form, the CDR3 reads TGTGCCAGCAGTGAAGGGGACGGCTACGAGCAGTACTTC.

The table lists this clone with many counts. This sequence joins TRBV11-2 and TRBJ1-4, with D unclear. This CDR3 has 18 amino acids. Germline CDR1 and CDR2: SGHAT and FQNNGV. Trimming removed 0 bases from V and 7 bases from J, with 21 bases in between. This chain's CDR3 is CASSLDRNLGVASEKLFF. The DNA of the CDR3 is TGTGCCAGCAGCTTAGATCGGAACCTAGGTGTGGCTAGTGAAAAACTGTTTTTT. The whole variable domain, remainder taken from reference TRBV11-2 and TRBJ1-4, is EAGVAQSPRYKIIEKRQSVAFWCNPISGHATLYWYQQILGQGPKLLIQFQNNGVVDDSQLPKDRFSAERLKGVDSTLKIQPAKLEDSAVYLCASSLDRNLGVASEKLFFGSGTQLSVL.

This clone came up a few times. The chain is built from TRBV28 and TRBJ2-7; 10 bases line up with TRBD1. The germline V gene encodes CDR1 MDHEN and CDR2 SYDVKM. The CDR3 covers 15 residues. V gave up 2 bases and J gave up 8 bases; unmatched junction bases: 9. CDR3 protein: CASSLTGQGNKKQYF. In DNA, the CDR3 is TGTGCCAGCAGTTTAACGGGACAGGGGAATAAGAAGCAGTACTTC.

This clone was observed a handful of times. The chain recombines TRBV11-2 with TRBJ1-2; weak D call: TRBD1 (5 bases). The CDR3 length is 17 residues. CDR1 and CDR2 (germline): SGHAT, FQNNGV. V lost 4 bases and J 0 bases, leaving 18 bases between the germline ends. For the CDR3, the DNA is TGTGCCAGCAGCTCGATAATGGGGACCAAAGCTAACTATGGCTACACCTTC. Translation gives CASSSIMGTKANYGYTF. The full variable domain, with the rest looked up from reference TRBV11-2 and TRBJ1-2, is EAGVAQSPRYKIIEKRQSVAFWCNPISGHATLYWYQQILGQGPKLLIQFQNNGVVDDSQLPKDRFSAERLKGVDSTLKIQPAKLEDSAVYLCASSSIMGTKANYGYTFGSGTRLTVV.

The chain recombines TRBV29-1 with TRBJ2-7, with 8 bases fitting TRBD1. This CDR3 comprises 13 residues. Germline CDR1 SQVTM, CDR2 ANQGSEA. Unmatched junction bases numbered 5, after V lost 5 bases and J lost 2 bases. This chain's CDR3 is CSVLDRDPYEQYF. The CDR3 nucleotides read TGCAGCGTTTTGGACAGGGATCCCTACGAGCAGTACTTC.

This sequence joins TRBV19 and TRBJ1-1; 8 bases agree with TRBD1. This CDR3 contains 15 residues. The germline gives CDR1 LNHDA, CDR2 SQIVND (reference sequence). Trimming at V came to 5 bases and at J to 1 base, leaving 6 bases not matched to a gene. This chain's CDR3 is CASSAGQGANTEAFF. In DNA form, the CDR3 reads TGTGCCAGTAGTGCCGGACAGGGTGCGAACACTGAAGCTTTCTTT.

The rearrangement uses TRBV7-2 and TRBJ2-5, with 11 bases lining up with TRBD2. Trimming took 5 bases from V and 5 from J; bases not matched to a gene: 7. The V gene's germline CDR1 is SGHTA and CDR2 FQGNSA. The CDR3 is made up of 15 amino acids. CDR3 DNA: TGTGCCAGCAGCGTGACTAGCGGGGAGACCGAGACCCAGTACTTC. It codes for CASSVTSGETETQYF.

The chain joins TRBV7-9 to TRBJ2-5; D is possibly TRBD2 (5 bases). In germline, CDR1 is SEHNR, CDR2 FQNEAQ (reference sequence). The ends were cut back, 7 bases at V and 3 bases at J, with 24 bases in the middle. There are 17 residues in the CDR3. For the CDR3, the DNA is TGTGCCAGCACCATATCAGTGGGCGGGTGGAGTAAAGAGACCCAGTACTTC. This codes for CASTISVGGWSKETQYF.

This clone turned up a few times. Just one base apart from a much larger clone, this may be a read error. The V call is TRBV9, the J call TRBJ2-7, with 7 bases that match TRBD2. The CDR3 sequence is 16 residues long. The trim removed 3 bases at V and 7 bases at J, leaving 16 bases unmatched. Germline CDR1 and CDR2: SGDLS and YYNGEE. CDR3 nucleotide sequence: TGTGCCAGCAGCGCCGGAGGGCTAGGGGAGGGCAATGAGCAGTACTTC. It codes for CASSAGGLGEGNEQYF.

The rearrangement links TRBV7-2 to TRBJ2-2; 9 bases agree with TRBD1. Germline trimming cut 0 bases from V and 4 bases from J; bases unmatched to any gene: 6. The CDR3 has 17 amino acids. Germline values: CDR1 SGHTA, CDR2 FQGNSA. CDR3 region: CASSLAPGQGATGELFF. The CDR3 region has the DNA TGTGCCAGCAGCTTAGCTCCGGGACAGGGCGCCACCGGGGAGCTGTTTTTT.

This clone was observed a few times. V and J are TRBV11-2 and TRBJ2-3; 7 nucleotides line up with TRBD1. V trimming: 5 bases; J trimming: 9 bases; junction bases outside the gene matches: 14. Germline values: CDR1 SGHAT, CDR2 FQNNGV. The CDR3 has 15 residues. CDR3 in DNA: TGTGCCAGCAGCGCAAAGGGGGCAGATGGCGGCACGCAGTATTTT. Protein: CASSAKGADGGTQYF.